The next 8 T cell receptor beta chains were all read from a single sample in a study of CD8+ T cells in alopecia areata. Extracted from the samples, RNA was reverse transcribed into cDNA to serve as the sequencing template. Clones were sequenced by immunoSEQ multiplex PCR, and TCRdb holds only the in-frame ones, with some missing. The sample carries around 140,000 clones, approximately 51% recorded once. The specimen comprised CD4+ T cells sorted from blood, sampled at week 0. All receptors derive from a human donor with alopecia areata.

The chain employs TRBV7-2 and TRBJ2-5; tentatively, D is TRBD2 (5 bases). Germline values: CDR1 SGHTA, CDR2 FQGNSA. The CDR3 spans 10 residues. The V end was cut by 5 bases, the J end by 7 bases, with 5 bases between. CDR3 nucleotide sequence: TGTGCCAGCAGCGAGGGGACCCAGTACTTC. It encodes CASSEGTQYF.

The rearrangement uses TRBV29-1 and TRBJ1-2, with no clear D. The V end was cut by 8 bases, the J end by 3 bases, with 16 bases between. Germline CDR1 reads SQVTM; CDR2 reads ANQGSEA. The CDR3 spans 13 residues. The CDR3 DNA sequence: TGCAGCACCCCAGAGTCCGATCACTATGGCTACACCTTC. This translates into CSTPESDHYGYTF.

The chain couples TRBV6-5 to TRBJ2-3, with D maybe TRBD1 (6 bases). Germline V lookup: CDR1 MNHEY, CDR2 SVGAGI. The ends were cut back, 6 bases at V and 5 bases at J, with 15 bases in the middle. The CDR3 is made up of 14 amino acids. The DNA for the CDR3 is TGTGCCAGCAGAAGCGGACAGTGGGGAGATACGCAGTATTTT. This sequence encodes CASRSGQWGDTQYF.

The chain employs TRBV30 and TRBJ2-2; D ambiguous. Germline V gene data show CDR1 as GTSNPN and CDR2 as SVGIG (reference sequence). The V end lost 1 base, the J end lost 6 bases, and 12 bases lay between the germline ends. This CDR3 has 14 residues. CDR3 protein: CAWSGRAGPGELFF. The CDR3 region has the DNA TGTGCCTGGAGTGGCCGCGCCGGCCCCGGGGAGCTGTTTTTT.

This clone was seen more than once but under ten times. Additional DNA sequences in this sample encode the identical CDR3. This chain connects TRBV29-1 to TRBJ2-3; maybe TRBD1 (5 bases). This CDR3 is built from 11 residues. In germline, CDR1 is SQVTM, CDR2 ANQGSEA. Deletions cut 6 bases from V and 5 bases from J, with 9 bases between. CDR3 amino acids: CSVVQGDTQYF. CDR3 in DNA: TGCAGCGTCGTGCAGGGAGATACGCAGTATTTT.

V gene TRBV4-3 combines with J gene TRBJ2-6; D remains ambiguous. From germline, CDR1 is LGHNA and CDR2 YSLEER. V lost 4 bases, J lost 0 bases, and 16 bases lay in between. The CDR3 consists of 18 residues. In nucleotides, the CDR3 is TGCGCCAGCAGCCTTTCCCTTGACAAGCACTCTGGGGCCAACGTCCTGACTTTC. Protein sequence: CASSLSLDKHSGANVLTF.

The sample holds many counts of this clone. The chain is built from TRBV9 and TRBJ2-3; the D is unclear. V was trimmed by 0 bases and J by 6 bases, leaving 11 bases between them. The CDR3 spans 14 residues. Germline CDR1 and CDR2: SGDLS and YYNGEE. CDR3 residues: CASSVGRTSDTQYF. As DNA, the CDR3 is TGTGCCAGCAGCGTAGGTCGGACGTCGGATACGCAGTATTTT.

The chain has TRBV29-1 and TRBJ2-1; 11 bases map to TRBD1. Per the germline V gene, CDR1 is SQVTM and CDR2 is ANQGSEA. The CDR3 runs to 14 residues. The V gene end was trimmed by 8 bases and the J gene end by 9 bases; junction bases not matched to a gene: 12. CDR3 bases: TGCAGCACGGACAGGGGGCAAGGGGTAGGTGAGCAGTTCTTC. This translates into CSTDRGQGVGEQFF.